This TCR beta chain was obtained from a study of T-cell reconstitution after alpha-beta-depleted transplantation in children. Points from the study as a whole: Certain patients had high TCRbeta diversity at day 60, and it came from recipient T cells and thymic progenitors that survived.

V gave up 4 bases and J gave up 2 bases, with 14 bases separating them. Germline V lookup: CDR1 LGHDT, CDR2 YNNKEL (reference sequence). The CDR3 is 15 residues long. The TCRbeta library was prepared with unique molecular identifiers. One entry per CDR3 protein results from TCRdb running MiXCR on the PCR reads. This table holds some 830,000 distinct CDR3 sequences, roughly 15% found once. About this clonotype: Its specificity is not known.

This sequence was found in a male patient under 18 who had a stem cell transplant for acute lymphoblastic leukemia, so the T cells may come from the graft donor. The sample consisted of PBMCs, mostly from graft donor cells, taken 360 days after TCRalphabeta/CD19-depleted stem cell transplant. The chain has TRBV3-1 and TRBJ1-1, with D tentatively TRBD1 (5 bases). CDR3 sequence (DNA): TGTGCCAGCAGCCCCCTGGGGACCATCAACACTGAAGCTTTCTTT. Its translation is CASSPLGTINTEAFF.